The present T cell receptor (beta chain) was sequenced within a study of T cell repertoires in cytomegalovirus infection. The wider study: CMV epitopes that were recently identified and HLA-C-restricted were used alongside well-studied HLA-B-restricted ones.

J lost 6 bases, V lost 7 bases, and 2 bases had no gene match. Germline CDR1 MNHNS, CDR2 SASEGT. The CDR3 runs to 12 residues. Overall study findings and caveats: Of the TCR beta families, the public ones yielded a cumulative frequency that identified carriers of CMV plus the relevant HLA.

A word on this clonotype: The antigen is not known.

Using its own MiXCR run on the reads, TCRdb lists one record per CDR3 protein. The sample carries around 200,000 distinct CDR3 sequences, about 40% recorded once. The chain recombines TRBV6-1 with TRBJ2-2; 7 bases agree with TRBD2. This receptor was identified in a human donor in good health (CMV status not recorded). Some clones in this sample may be carry-over from other donors' samples. This sample comprised CD8+ T cells from cultured PBMCs, obtained from culture after CMV antigen stimulation. DNA of the CDR3: TGTGCCAGCAAGGGAGGGGCCGGGGAGCTGTTTTTT. Its translation is CASKGGAGELFF.